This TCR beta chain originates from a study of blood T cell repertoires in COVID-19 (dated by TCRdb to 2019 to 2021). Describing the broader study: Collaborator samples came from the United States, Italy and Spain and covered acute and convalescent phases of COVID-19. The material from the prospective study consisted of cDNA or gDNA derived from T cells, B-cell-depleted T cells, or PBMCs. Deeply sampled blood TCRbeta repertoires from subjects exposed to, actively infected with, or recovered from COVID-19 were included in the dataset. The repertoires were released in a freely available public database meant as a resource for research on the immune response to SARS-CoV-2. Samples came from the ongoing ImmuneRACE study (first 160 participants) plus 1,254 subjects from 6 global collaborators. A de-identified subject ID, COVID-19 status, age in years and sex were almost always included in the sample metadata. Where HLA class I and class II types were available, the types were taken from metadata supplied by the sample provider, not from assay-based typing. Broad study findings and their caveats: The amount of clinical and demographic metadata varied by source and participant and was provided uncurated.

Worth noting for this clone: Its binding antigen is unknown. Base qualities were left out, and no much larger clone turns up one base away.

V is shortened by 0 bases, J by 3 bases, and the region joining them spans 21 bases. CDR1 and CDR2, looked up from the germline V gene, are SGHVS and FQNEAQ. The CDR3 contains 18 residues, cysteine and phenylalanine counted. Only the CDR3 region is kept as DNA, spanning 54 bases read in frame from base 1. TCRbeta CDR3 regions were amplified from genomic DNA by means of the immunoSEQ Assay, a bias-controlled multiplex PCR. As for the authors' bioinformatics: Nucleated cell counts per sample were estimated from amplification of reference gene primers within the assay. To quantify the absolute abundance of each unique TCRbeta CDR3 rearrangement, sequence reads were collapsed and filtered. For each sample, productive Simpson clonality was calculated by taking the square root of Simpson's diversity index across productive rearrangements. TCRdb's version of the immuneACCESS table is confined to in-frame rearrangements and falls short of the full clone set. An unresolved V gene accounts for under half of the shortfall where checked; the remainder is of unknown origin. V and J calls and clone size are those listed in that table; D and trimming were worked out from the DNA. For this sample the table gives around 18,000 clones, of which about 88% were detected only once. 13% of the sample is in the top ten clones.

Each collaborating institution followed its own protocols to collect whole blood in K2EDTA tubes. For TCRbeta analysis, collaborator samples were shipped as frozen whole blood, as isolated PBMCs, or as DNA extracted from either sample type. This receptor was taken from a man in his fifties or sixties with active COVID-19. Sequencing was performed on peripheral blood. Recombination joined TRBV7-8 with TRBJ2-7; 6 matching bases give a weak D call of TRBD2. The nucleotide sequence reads TGTGCCAGCAGCTTAGCGCGGAGGGGCCTCCAAAGAGACTACGAGCAGTACTTC. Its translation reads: CASSLARRGLQRDYEQYF.